Listed here are 15 T cell receptor beta chains from one sample, sequenced in a study of blood T cell repertoires in COVID-19. The protocol was immunoSEQ multiplex PCR, while the TCRdb copy is restricted to in-frame clones and leaves out a portion. Of about 26,000 clones listed, 85% to 90% are singletons. The specimen sequenced was peripheral blood. All receptors derive from a man between 65 and 85 years old with acute or convalescent COVID-19.

The chain links TRBV9 to TRBJ2-7; D not certain. This CDR3 is built from 14 residues. From germline, CDR1 is SGDLS and CDR2 YYNGEE. The V and J ends lost 6 bases and 0 bases respectively, with 13 bases between them. In DNA, the CDR3 is TGTGCCAGCACCGTCAATCCATCCTCCTACGAGCAGTACTTC. The encoded protein is CASTVNPSSYEQYF. Drawing the rest from reference TRBV9 and TRBJ2-7, the complete variable domain is DSGVTQTPKHLITATGQRVTLRCSPRSGDLSVYWYQQSLDQGLQFLIQYYNGEERAKGNILERFSAQQFPDLHSELNLSSLELGDSALYFCASTVNPSSYEQYFGPGTRLTVT.

The rearrangement joins TRBV7-9 to TRBJ1-2, with TRBD1 identical over 7 bases. This CDR3 comprises 14 residues. V was pared by 0 bases and J by 3 bases, with 1 base of the junction left unmatched. Germline V lookup: CDR1 SEHNR, CDR2 FQNEAQ (reference sequence). As DNA, the CDR3 is TGTGCCAGCAGCTTAGCCAGGGGGGACTATGGCTACACCTTC. Amino acid sequence: CASSLARGDYGYTF.

This clone was seen more than once but under ten times. The chain links TRBV20-1 to TRBJ1-3; D is uncertain. The V end was cut by 3 bases, the J end by 0 bases, with 9 bases between. Germline V gene lookup returns CDR1 DFQATT and CDR2 SNEGSKA (reference sequence). The CDR3 has 14 amino acids. CDR3 residues: CSASSPLSGNTIYF. In DNA form, the CDR3 reads TGCAGTGCTAGTAGCCCGCTCTCTGGAAACACCATATATTTT.

The rearrangement links TRBV6-6 to TRBJ1-5, with 9 nucleotides matching TRBD1. The CDR3 runs 20 residues. V lost 5 bases, J lost 1 base, and 18 bases stayed unmatched. Germline V gene data show CDR1 as MNHNY and CDR2 as SVGAGI (reference sequence). CDR3 protein: CASSPTNRDREEGSNQPQHF. The CDR3 DNA is TGTGCCAGCAGTCCGACCAACCGGGACAGGGAAGAAGGGAGCAATCAGCCCCAGCATTTT.

The V and J genes are TRBV5-1 and TRBJ2-3; 10 nucleotides align to TRBD2. J was trimmed by 4 bases and V by 3 bases; bases with no gene match: 14. The CDR3 contains 18 residues. Germline V lookup: CDR1 SGHRS, CDR2 YFSETQ. As DNA, the CDR3 is TGCGCCAGCAGCTCCGGACTAGCGGTCCTTCGTGGGGCAGATACGCAGTATTTT. Translation gives CASSSGLAVLRGADTQYF.

The rearrangement links TRBV10-3 to TRBJ2-3; D remains unclear. There are 16 residues in the CDR3. The V gene lost 4 bases and the J gene lost 4 bases, with 18 bases spanning the gap. Germline lookup yields CDR1 ENHRY and CDR2 SYGVKD. The CDR3 DNA follows: TGTGCCATCAGTGCATTTGATCGTCAGGAACCAGATACGCAGTATTTT. It specifies CAISAFDRQEPDTQYF.

This chain connects TRBV6-6 to TRBJ2-4; no reliable D call. CDR1 and CDR2 (germline): MNHNY, SVGAGI (reference sequence). V was shortened by 6 bases and J by 0 bases, with 3 bases between the two germline ends. The CDR3 length is 12 residues. The CDR3, as DNA: TGTGCCAGCAGCTTAGCCAAAAACATTCAGTACTTC. Amino acids: CASSLAKNIQYF.

The J gene is TRBJ2-2, the V gene TRBV7-9; TRBD1 matches 8 bases. Trimming at V came to 0 bases and at J to 6 bases, leaving 9 bases not matched to a gene. This CDR3 is 17 amino acids long. The germline CDR1 and CDR2 sequences are SEHNR and FQNEAQ (reference sequence). This CDR3 reads CASSLAPADREAGELFF. Written as DNA, the CDR3 is TGTGCCAGCAGCTTAGCTCCGGCGGACAGGGAGGCCGGGGAGCTGTTTTTT.

The chain carries TRBV7-2 and TRBJ1-6, with 7 bases lining up with TRBD1. J was trimmed by 0 bases and V by 6 bases; bases with no gene match: 8. The CDR3 has 17 residues. Per germline, CDR1 SGHTA and CDR2 FQGNSA. The CDR3 DNA reads as TGTGCCAGCAGTAAAACACAGGGGAGCTCCTATAATTCACCCCTCCACTTT. Translating gives CASSKTQGSSYNSPLHF.

The chain joins TRBV7-9 to TRBJ2-3, with 9 nucleotides matching TRBD1. This CDR3 has 14 amino acids. Germline V lookup: CDR1 SEHNR, CDR2 FQNEAQ (reference sequence). V gave up 5 bases and J gave up 6 bases; unmatched junction bases: 6. The CDR3, as DNA: TGTGCCAGCAGCCCGGGACAGGGAGGGGATACGCAGTATTTT. Protein: CASSPGQGGDTQYF.

This clone has only one observation. The rearrangement links TRBV19 to TRBJ2-4; TRBD1 matches 9 bases. The germline gives CDR1 LNHDA, CDR2 SQIVND (reference sequence). The CDR3 contains 14 residues. The ends lost 4 bases at V and 5 bases at J; junction bases unmatched: 3. The CDR3 sequence: CASSTDRGENIQYF. CDR3 DNA: TGTGCCAGTAGTACGGACAGGGGCGAAAACATTCAGTACTTC.

This clone occurred once. CDR3 bases: TGTGCCAGCAGCTTGAACGGAGTTTCCTACGAGCAGTACTTC. It codes for CASSLNGVSYEQYF. This rearrangement joins TRBV5-6 to TRBJ2-7; D unclear. CDR1 is SGHDT and CDR2 is YYEEEE in the germline V gene. The CDR3 runs 14 residues. Trimming removed 1 base from V and 1 base from J, with 9 bases in between.

The genes are TRBV29-1 and TRBJ2-7, with TRBD2 as a possible D gene (6 bases). Germline loops: CDR1 SQVTM, CDR2 ANQGSEA. The CDR3 length is 13 residues. Trimming stripped 4 bases from V and 3 bases from J, with 13 bases between. The CDR3 spells CSVGRLDNYEQYF. The CDR3 coding sequence is TGCAGCGTTGGAAGACTAGATAACTACGAGCAGTACTTC.

This rearrangement joins TRBV7-2 to TRBJ2-1; D is possibly TRBD2 (6 bases). The CDR3 is 13 amino acids. Germline assignment: CDR1 SGHTA and CDR2 FQGNSA. The V end lost 3 bases, the J end lost 8 bases, and 11 bases lay between the germline ends. CDR3 nucleotide sequence: TGTGCCAGCAGCTTTACTAGCAGGGATGAGCAGTTCTTC. This gives the protein CASSFTSRDEQFF.

This clone was seen only a few times. The V and J genes are TRBV18 and TRBJ2-2, with 10 bases matching TRBD2. Germline loops: CDR1 KGHSH, CDR2 LQKENI. The CDR3 is 16 residues long. V dropped 6 bases and J dropped 0; count of bases not matched to a gene: 4. CDR3 in DNA: TGTGCCAGCTCGCCTAGCGGGGGCTCGAACACCGGGGAGCTGTTTTTT. Translating it yields CASSPSGGSNTGELFF. Combining the CDR3 with reference TRBV18 and TRBJ2-2 gives the whole variable domain NAGVMQNPRHLVRRRGQEARLRCSPMKGHSHVYWYRQLPEEGLKFMVYLQKENIIDESGMPKERFSAEFPKEGPSILRIQQVVRGDSAAYFCASSPSGGSNTGELFFGEGSRLTVL.